This T cell receptor beta chain appears in the sequencing data of a study of blood T cell repertoires in COVID-19 (dated by TCRdb to 2018 to 2021). Turning to the overall study: Collaborator samples came from the United States, Italy and Spain and covered acute and convalescent phases of COVID-19. The material from the prospective study consisted of cDNA or gDNA derived from T cells, B-cell-depleted T cells, or PBMCs. Where available, HLA class I and class II types were obtained from metadata supplied by the sample provider rather than from assay-based typing. A de-identified subject ID, COVID-19 status, age in years and sex were almost always included in the sample metadata. The repertoires were made available in a free public database intended to serve as a resource for research on the immune response to SARS-CoV-2. Deeply sampled blood TCRbeta repertoires from subjects exposed to, actively infected with, or recovered from COVID-19 were included in the dataset. Samples were obtained from the ongoing ImmuneRACE study (first 160 participants) and from some 1,200 subjects provided by 6 global collaborators. The paper as a whole reports these results and caveats: How much clinical and demographic metadata was included differed by source and by participant, and the metadata was provided uncurated.

The CDR3 numbers 14 residues from cysteine through phenylalanine. The kept DNA is CDR3 alone, 42 bases in frame from the first base. Trimming costs V 6 bases and J 8 bases, and their ends lie 17 bases apart. The germline V gene (reference sequence) specifies WNHNN as CDR1 and SYGVQD as CDR2. The immunoSEQ Assay, a bias-controlled multiplex PCR, was used to amplify TCRbeta CDR3 regions from genomic DNA. Per the source publication's procedure: The number of nucleated cells in each sample was estimated from the amplification of reference gene primers within the assay. To quantify the absolute abundance of each unique TCRbeta CDR3 rearrangement, sequence reads were collapsed and filtered. For each sample, productive Simpson clonality was calculated as the square root of Simpson's diversity index over productive rearrangements. TCRdb holds this immuneACCESS table with in-frame rearrangements only. Some clones are missing; in checked studies, unresolved V genes explain under half, and the rest has no known cause. D and trimming come from the DNA, and the V and J calls and clone size come from that table. Across this sample there are around 94,000 clones, with just under 95% seen only once. Of the sample, 1.9% falls within the top ten clones.

One collaborating source in Seattle enrolled patients while the patients were actively infected and followed the patients over time throughout the course of disease. Each collaborating institution followed its own protocols to collect whole blood in K2EDTA tubes. For TCRbeta analysis, collaborator samples were shipped as frozen whole blood, as isolated PBMCs, or as DNA extracted from either sample type. The count of this clone is one. Its antigen is unknown. No quality values exist for individual bases; no much larger clone is one base distant. Here the chain combines TRBV10-1 and TRBJ1-5; the D segment could be TRBD1, given 5 matching bases. The origin of this receptor is a woman aged 50 to 60 with COVID-19, enrolled during active disease. The sample comprised peripheral blood. The bases are TGCGCCAGCAGCCCTGGGGGAGGGAAGGAGCCCCAGCATTTT. Its translation reads: CASSPGGGKEPQHF.